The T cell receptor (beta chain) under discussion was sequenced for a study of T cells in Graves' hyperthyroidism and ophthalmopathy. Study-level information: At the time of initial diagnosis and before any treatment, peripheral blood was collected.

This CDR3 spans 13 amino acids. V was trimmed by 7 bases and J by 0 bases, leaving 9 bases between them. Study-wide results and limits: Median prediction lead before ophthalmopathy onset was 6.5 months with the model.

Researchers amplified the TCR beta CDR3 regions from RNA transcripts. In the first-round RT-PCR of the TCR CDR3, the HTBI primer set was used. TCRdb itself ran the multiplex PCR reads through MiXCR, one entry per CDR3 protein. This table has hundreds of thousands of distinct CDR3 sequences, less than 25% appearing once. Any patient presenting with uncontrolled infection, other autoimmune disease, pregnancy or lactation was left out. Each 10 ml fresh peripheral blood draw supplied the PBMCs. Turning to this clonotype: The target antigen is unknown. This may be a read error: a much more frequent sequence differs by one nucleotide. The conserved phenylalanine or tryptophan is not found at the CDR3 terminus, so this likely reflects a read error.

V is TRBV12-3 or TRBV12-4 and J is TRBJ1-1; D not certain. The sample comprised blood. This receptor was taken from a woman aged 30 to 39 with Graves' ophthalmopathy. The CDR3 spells CASTRTLNTEAFL. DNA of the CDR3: TGTGCCAGCACCCGGACGTTGAACACTGAAGCTTTCTTG.